The rows below give T cell receptor beta chains drawn from one sample of a study of shared clonotypes between healthy human individuals. Assay used: immunoSEQ multiplex PCR; TCRdb lists only in-frame clones, some missing. The sample lists 2 million to 2.5 million clones; more than 85% were seen once. Source material: naive CD4+ T cells from PBMCs. These receptors came from a man aged 18 to 30 in good health. Some clones in this sample may be carry-over from other donors' samples. Each CDR3 is given with its conserved first and last residue. A D gene is named only where the DNA matches it firmly. Size tells how often a clone was seen (once, few, many) or the class of an expanded clone, and some rows leave it out.

>TRBJ2-5|TRBD2|NA|TRBV14
CASSGLGMGETQYF
TGTGCCAGCAGTGGACTAGGAATGGGAGAGACCCAGTACTTC
>TRBJ2-7|TRBD1|NA|TRBV28
CAAAETGDREQYF
TGTGCCGCCGCCGAGACAGGGGACCGTGAGCAGTACTTC
>TRBJ1-1|TRBD1|NA|TRBV28
CASLGRGKTEAFF
TGTGCCAGCTTAGGCAGGGGGAAGACTGAAGCTTTCTTT
>TRBJ2-3|NA|NA|TRBV9
CASSVLGGGPSTDTQYF
TGTGCCAGCAGCGTATTGGGAGGGGGTCCTAGCACAGATACGCAGTATTTT
>TRBJ2-5|NA|NA|TRBV7-3
CASSLSPTTTQETQYF
TGTGCCAGCAGCCTATCCCCGACTACTACGCAGGAGACCCAGTACTTC
>TRBJ2-7|NA|once|TRBV5-1
CASSFRDGLALQQYF
TGCGCCAGCAGCTTCCGCGACGGACTCGCGCTTCAGCAGTACTTC
>TRBJ2-5|NA|NA|TRBV18
CASSPSRQETQYF
TGTGCCAGCTCACCTTCGAGACAAGAGACCCAGTACTTC
>TRBJ1-5|NA|once|TRBV9
CASSVTGNQPQHF
TGTGCCAGCAGCGTAACAGGGAATCAGCCCCAGCATTTT
>TRBJ2-3|NA|NA|TRBV27
CASSYYSSTDTQYF
TGTGCCAGCAGTTACTACTCTAGCACAGATACGCAGTATTTT
>TRBJ2-3|NA|NA|TRBV18
CASSPSEDTQYF
TGTGCCAGCTCACCGTCGGAAGATACGCAGTATTTT
>TRBJ2-5|TRBD1|NA|TRBV7-9
CASSPWGQGQETQYF
TGTGCCAGCAGTCCTTGGGGACAGGGACAAGAGACCCAGTACTTC
>TRBJ2-7|NA|NA|TRBV5-1
CASSLAGLSEQYF
TGCGCCAGCAGCTTGGCCGGACTCTCCGAGCAGTACTTC
>TRBJ2-5|NA|NA|TRBV5-1
CASSLQGSQETQYF
TGCGCCAGCAGCTTACAGGGCTCCCAAGAGACCCAGTACTTC
>TRBJ2-7|TRBD2|NA|TRBV5-1
CASRRREGPYEQYF
TGCGCCAGCCGTAGGCGGGAGGGTCCCTACGAGCAGTACTTC
>TRBJ1-1|NA|NA|TRBV5-6
CASSLWRHEAFF
TGTGCCAGCAGCTTGTGGAGGCATGAAGCTTTCTTT
>TRBJ1-2|NA|NA|TRBV10-1
CASRGQIYGYTF
TGCGCCAGCAGAGGACAGATCTATGGCTACACCTTC
>TRBJ2-3|NA|few|TRBV6-4
CASSDSGPTDTQYF
TGTGCCAGCAGTGACTCAGGGCCCACAGATACGCAGTATTTT
>TRBJ2-1|TRBD2|NA|TRBV28
CASSWTSGMSNEQFF
TGTGCCAGCAGTTGGACTAGCGGGATGTCAAATGAGCAGTTCTTC
>TRBJ2-5|NA|NA|TRBV14
CASSQDLGGQETQYF
TGTGCCAGCAGCCAAGATCTGGGCGGACAAGAGACCCAGTACTTC
>TRBJ1-1|NA|NA|TRBV27
CASSFTGAEAFF
TGTGCCAGCAGTTTCACGGGGGCTGAAGCTTTCTTT
>TRBJ1-1|NA|NA|TRBV6-6
CASMRENTEAFF
TGTGCCAGCATGCGGGAGAACACTGAAGCTTTCTTT
>TRBJ1-2|NA|NA|TRBV7-2
CASSLSTYGYTF
TGTGCCAGCAGCTTGTCCACCTATGGCTACACCTTC
>TRBJ1-1|NA|NA|TRBV28
CASSRLWTEAFF
TGTGCCAGCTCACGACTGTGGACTGAAGCTTTCTTT
>TRBJ2-3|TRBD2|NA|TRBV7-2
CASSLTGLAGPDTQYF
TGTGCCAGCAGCCTGACGGGACTAGCGGGACCAGATACGCAGTATTTT
>TRBJ2-3|TRBD2|NA|TRBV4-1
CASSQDGLAENTDTQYF
TGCGCCAGCAGCCAAGACGGACTAGCGGAGAACACAGATACGCAGTATTTT
>TRBJ2-3|NA|NA|TRBV4-3
CASSQVPGWDLTQYF
TGCGCCAGCAGCCAAGTACCAGGATGGGATTTAACGCAGTATTTT
>TRBJ1-2|TRBD1|NA|TRBV4-1
CASSQAGTGRYGYTF
TGCGCCAGCAGCCAAGCTGGGACAGGGCGCTATGGCTACACCTTC
>TRBJ2-3|TRBD2|once|TRBV18
CASSPTLAGGDTQYF
TGTGCCAGCTCACCAACACTAGCGGGAGGGGATACGCAGTATTTT
>TRBJ2-7|NA|NA|TRBV20-1
CSAARYEQYF
TGCAGTGCGGCCCGCTACGAGCAGTACTTC
>TRBJ1-2|TRBD1|NA|TRBV28
CACTGVNYGYTF
TGTGCCTGCACAGGGGTTAACTATGGCTACACCTTC
>TRBJ2-2|NA|NA|TRBV9
CASSVPPTGELFF
TGTGCCAGCAGCGTACCCCCGACCGGGGAGCTGTTTTTT
>TRBJ2-2|TRBD2|once|TRBV30
CAWSVWGGDTGELFF
TGTGCCTGGAGTGTATGGGGAGGGGACACCGGGGAGCTGTTTTTT
>TRBJ1-5|NA|NA|TRBV19
CASSMRRINQPQHF
TGTGCCAGTAGTATGCGGCGGATCAATCAGCCCCAGCATTTT
>TRBJ2-2|TRBD2|NA|TRBV9
CASSVVAGGVTGELFF
TGTGCCAGCAGCGTAGTCGCGGGAGGGGTCACCGGGGAGCTGTTTTTT
>TRBJ2-1|NA|NA|TRBV30
CAWTAQYNEQFF
TGTGCCTGGACAGCACAGTACAATGAGCAGTTCTTC
>TRBJ2-5|TRBD2|NA|TRBV2
CASSGLAGYQETQYF
TGTGCCAGCAGTGGATTAGCGGGGTACCAAGAGACCCAGTACTTC
>TRBJ1-2|TRBD1|NA|TRBV5-5
CASSWAGQGNYGYTF
TGTGCCAGCAGCTGGGCGGGACAGGGAAACTATGGCTACACCTTC
>TRBJ1-5|NA|NA|TRBV19
CASSISRGGLGQPQHF
TGTGCCAGTAGTATTTCGAGGGGGGGGTTGGGACAGCCCCAGCATTTT
>TRBJ1-2|NA|NA|TRBV29-1
CSVEDRGGYTF
TGCAGCGTTGAAGATCGGGGCGGCTACACCTTC
>TRBJ2-3|NA|NA|TRBV5-1
CASSLVQGQDTQYF
TGCGCCAGCAGCTTGGTCCAGGGGCAAGATACGCAGTATTTT
>TRBJ2-5|NA|NA|TRBV5-4
CASRRGETQYF
TGTGCCAGCCGACGGGGAGAGACCCAGTACTTC
>TRBJ2-3|TRBD2|NA|TRBV9
CASSPREGSTDTQYF
TGTGCCAGCAGCCCTCGGGAGGGTAGCACAGATACGCAGTATTTT
>TRBJ2-7|TRBD2|NA|TRBV29-1
CSAAGLAGVSEQYF
TGCAGCGCCGCGGGACTAGCGGGAGTCTCCGAGCAGTACTTC
>TRBJ2-1|NA|NA|TRBV5-4
CASSHPNRLVTNEQFF
TGTGCCAGCAGCCACCCGAACCGACTAGTTACCAATGAGCAGTTCTTC
>TRBJ2-7|NA|NA|TRBV10-3
CAISQQVASEQYF
TGTGCCATCAGCCAACAGGTAGCGAGTGAGCAGTACTTC
>TRBJ2-1|TRBD1|NA|TRBV28
CASSPPGDRVVDEQFF
TGTGCCAGCAGTCCACCGGGGGACAGGGTAGTTGATGAGCAGTTCTTC
>TRBJ2-5|TRBD1|NA|TRBV14
CASSLRQGGETQYF
TGTGCCAGCAGCCTCAGACAGGGTGGAGAGACCCAGTACTTC
>TRBJ2-1|NA|NA|TRBV27
CASSSTARYNEQFF
TGTGCCAGCAGTTCCACGGCTAGATACAATGAGCAGTTCTTC
>TRBJ1-1|NA|once|TRBV6-1
CASFFSGTVNTEAFF
TGTGCCAGTTTTTTTTCCGGGACGGTGAACACTGAAGCTTTCTTT
>TRBJ1-5|NA|few|TRBV4-2
CASSQDKMRDQPQHF
TGTGCCAGCAGCCAAGATAAGATGCGGGATCAGCCCCAGCATTTT
>TRBJ2-7|TRBD2|NA|TRBV11-2
CASSLASGHSSYEQYF
TGTGCCAGCAGCTTAGCTAGCGGGCACAGCTCCTACGAGCAGTACTTC
>TRBJ1-3|NA|NA|TRBV28
CASSLGGGGGNTIYF
TGTGCCAGCAGTTTGGGCGGAGGAGGTGGAAACACCATATATTTT
>TRBJ1-2|TRBD1|NA|TRBV18
CASSPGGDRVGTDYGYTF
TGTGCCAGCTCACCCGGCGGGGACAGGGTAGGCACAGACTATGGCTACACCTTC
>TRBJ1-5|TRBD1|NA|TRBV5-8
CASSHAPGTGGNQPQHF
TGTGCCAGCAGCCATGCCCCGGGGACAGGGGGCAATCAGCCCCAGCATTTT
>TRBJ2-5|NA|NA|TRBV15
CATSRGQQETQYF
TGTGCCACCAGCAGAGGCCAGCAAGAGACCCAGTACTTC